The T cell receptor (beta chain) described here comes from a study of T cells in Graves' hyperthyroidism and ophthalmopathy. Looking at the study overall: It was at initial diagnosis, before any treatment, that peripheral blood was collected. General study findings and limits: A model using 13 V-J features told ophthalmopathy apart from stable hyperthyroidism. Ophthalmopathy, which appeared later, was predicted by the model a median about 6 months before onset.

CDR1 is DFQATT and CDR2 is SNEGSKA in the germline V gene (reference sequence). The CDR3 covers 17 residues. Trimming took 0 bases from V and 0 from J, leaving 17 bases between them. RNA transcripts yielded amplified TCR beta CDR3 regions. A first-round RT-PCR of the TCR CDR3 used the HTBI primer set. TCRdb used MiXCR to reprocess the multiplex PCR reads, holding one entry per CDR3 protein. The table records more than 250,000 distinct CDR3 sequences, about 15% of them present only once. The hyperthyroidism was newly diagnosed and had lasted under 2 months; the patients were aged 18 to 65. As to this clonotype: Its antigen is still unknown.

The genes are TRBV20-1 and TRBJ1-2; D is ambiguous. The source material was blood. The sequence derives from a woman between 45 and 60 years old with Graves' hyperthyroidism that later progressed to Graves' ophthalmopathy. The CDR3 region is CSARDWTQVFSNYGYTF. The CDR3 DNA reads TGCAGTGCTAGAGATTGGACGCAGGTATTCTCTAACTATGGCTACACCTTC.